The next 14 T cell receptor beta chains were all read from a single sample in a study of blood T cells in healthy people across ages. Combining a sample-barcoded 5' primer with a J-beta primer mix, a second PCR ran for about 7 to 11 cycles. TCRdb itself ran the 5' RACE reads through MiXCR, one entry per CDR3 protein. The table has about a million distinct CDR3 sequences, roughly 52% seen once; the top ten hold 10% to 15%. The sequencing input was blood. The receptors derive from a man younger than 45 in good health.

This clonotype was found a few times. The rearrangement joins TRBV6-1 to TRBJ2-3; D is possibly TRBD1 (6 bases). V lost 7 bases, J lost 3 bases, and 14 bases lay in between. The CDR3 is 14 amino acids. From germline, CDR1 is MNHNS and CDR2 SASEGT. The CDR3 region has the DNA TGTGCCAGCACAGGGGATAGCACGACAGATACGCAGTATTTT. Translation gives CASTGDSTTDTQYF.

The V call is TRBV5-1, the J call TRBJ2-1; TRBD1 aligns across 7 bases. This CDR3 contains 13 residues. Germline loops: CDR1 SGHRS, CDR2 YFSETQ. With V trimmed by 8 bases and J by 5 bases, 7 bases remained unmatched. CDR3 loop: CASLGQVDNEQFF. As DNA, the CDR3 is TGCGCCAGTCTTGGACAGGTAGACAATGAGCAGTTCTTC.

A few counts support this clonotype. The chain uses TRBV5-1 and TRBJ2-3, with D unresolved. The length of the CDR3 is 13 residues. V gave up 0 bases and J gave up 4 bases, with 6 bases separating them. From germline, CDR1 is SGHRS and CDR2 YFSETQ. Written as DNA, the CDR3 is TGCGCCAGCAGCTTGGCTACGCCAGATACGCAGTATTTT. The encoded protein is CASSLATPDTQYF.

The table lists this clonotype with a few counts. J is TRBJ2-2 and V is TRBV6-5; maybe TRBD1 (6 bases). The CDR3 is made up of 14 amino acids. The germline CDR1 and CDR2 sequences are MNHEY and SVGAGI. Trimming pared 6 bases from V and 3 bases from J, leaving 11 bases between. In DNA, the CDR3 is TGTGCCAGCAGCCCCGGACAGTACACCGGGGAGCTGTTTTTT. It codes for CASSPGQYTGELFF.

This clonotype was seen only a few times. The chain couples TRBV5-1 to TRBJ2-7; D perhaps matches TRBD2 (5 bases). Germline V CDR1 and CDR2: SGHRS, YFSETQ. Trimming stripped 5 bases from V and 6 bases from J, with 12 bases between. The CDR3 runs 12 residues. The DNA for the CDR3 is TGCGCCAGCAGGGACGGAGGCTCCGAGCAGTACTTC. Encoded protein: CASRDGGSEQYF.

The chain has TRBV20-1 and TRBJ2-7; 7 bases match TRBD1. CDR3 size: 14 residues. The J segment lost 2 bases and the V segment lost 6 bases, leaving 10 bases of the junction unmatched. From germline, CDR1 is DFQATT and CDR2 SNEGSKA (reference sequence). This CDR3 is CSAQPYRGTYEQYF. CDR3 coding DNA: TGCAGTGCCCAGCCCTACAGGGGTACCTACGAGCAGTACTTC.

In this sample, this clonotype turned up a few times. The chain carries TRBV6-2 or TRBV6-3 and TRBJ2-1; D possibly corresponds to TRBD1 (6 bases). The germline gives CDR1 MNHEY, CDR2 SVGEGT. Between the trimmed V and J ends, which lost 5 bases and 9 bases, there was a span of 14 bases. This CDR3 is 13 amino acids long. The CDR3 nucleotides are TGTGCCAGCAGTGGGACAAGGACGGGTGAGCAGTTCTTC. The encoded protein is CASSGTRTGEQFF.

V gene TRBV7-6 combines with J gene TRBJ2-5; D is undetermined. The DNA end is more similar to TRBJ2-7, so the J call may be wrong. CDR3 size: 13 residues. From germline, CDR1 is SGHVS and CDR2 FNYEAQ. Written as DNA, the CDR3 is TGTGCCAGCAGCTTTAGCCTCTACTACGAGCAGTACTTC. Translation: CASSFSLYYEQYF.

The V and J genes are TRBV20-1 and TRBJ2-1; 7 nucleotides line up with TRBD1. CDR3 length equals 15 residues. The junction had 7 bases not matched to a gene; V was cut back by 0 bases and J by 5 bases. Germline V lookup: CDR1 DFQATT, CDR2 SNEGSKA (reference sequence). The CDR3 nucleotides are TGCAGTGCTAGAGATACCAGGGACAGCCACAATGAGCAGTTCTTC. Translation: CSARDTRDSHNEQFF.

This clonotype was detected only once. The rearrangement joins TRBV20-1 to TRBJ1-5; TRBD1 might be the D (6 bases). The V gene's germline CDR1 is DFQATT and CDR2 SNEGSKA (reference sequence). The CDR3 has 16 residues. The V gene lost 5 bases and the J gene lost 0 bases, with 17 bases spanning the gap. The CDR3 loop reads CSAAVQGKYSNQPQHF. The CDR3 nucleotides are TGCAGTGCTGCCGTCCAGGGGAAATATAGCAATCAGCCCCAGCATTTT.

The chain recombines TRBV20-1 with TRBJ1-4; D is possibly TRBD1 (5 bases). Germline V gives CDR1 DFQATT, CDR2 SNEGSKA (reference sequence). The CDR3 totals 14 residues. Trimming shortened V by 3 bases and J by 0 bases, and 8 bases separated the two germline ends. The CDR3 DNA follows: TGCAGTGCTAGGGGGGGGGCAACTAATGAAAAACTGTTTTTT. Translation: CSARGGATNEKLFF.

This clonotype showed up just a few times. The chain links TRBV7-2 to TRBJ2-7, with 8 nucleotides matching TRBD1. With 5 bases clipped from V and 3 bases from J, the junction kept 9 bases outside the gene matches. Germline V gene sequence: CDR1 SGHTA, CDR2 FQGNSA. This CDR3 contains 15 residues. DNA for the CDR3: TGTGCCAGCAGCCCAGCGACAGGGGACGTCTACGAGCAGTACTTC. It codes for CASSPATGDVYEQYF.

Turning to this clonotype: A much larger clone lies a single base off, so this may be a read error. This sequence joins TRBV15 and TRBJ1-5; D is uncertain. Trimming removed 0 bases from V and 7 bases from J, with 16 bases in between. CDR3 size: 16 residues. CDR1 and CDR2 from the germline V gene are LNHNV and YYDKDF (reference sequence). The CDR3 coding sequence is TGTGCCACCAGCAGAGAAGTAGTACCCATAGGGCAGCCCCAGCATTTT. This sequence encodes CATSREVVPIGQPQHF.

This clonotype was observed a few times. The gene calls are TRBV5-1 and TRBJ2-1; 10 bases fit TRBD2. The CDR3 is 15 residues long. Unmatched junction bases numbered 4, after V lost 1 base and J lost 6 bases. Germline V lookup: CDR1 SGHRS, CDR2 YFSETQ. In DNA, the CDR3 is TGCGCCAGCAGCTTGAGGCGGACTAGCGGCAATGAGCAGTTCTTC. Amino acid sequence: CASSLRRTSGNEQFF.